The 15 T cell receptor beta chains in this list originate from one sample, sequenced in a study of CD8 T cells in ankylosing spondylitis. Via MiXCR, TCRdb re-called the 5' RACE reads, giving one row per CDR3 protein. Of 250,000 or so distinct CDR3 sequences in the sample, around 11% were seen once. The sample consisted of blood, either unsorted or a sorted T cell fraction (not recorded which). These receptors were obtained from a male donor with ankylosing spondylitis or in good health (not recorded which).

This clonotype was counted ten times or more. The V call is TRBV9, the J call TRBJ1-1; a weak D match, TRBD1 (6 bases). Trimming removed 0 bases at V and 1 base at J, with 19 bases between. The CDR3 loop spans 18 amino acids. Germline assignment: CDR1 SGDLS and CDR2 YYNGEE. CDR3 DNA sequence: TGTGCCAGCAGCGTAGCGAGGGACGGTGGCAGGGGGAACACTGAAGCTTTCTTT. This sequence encodes CASSVARDGGRGNTEAFF.

The table lists this clonotype with a few counts. The V and J genes are TRBV27 and TRBJ2-2; 7 bases map to TRBD1. This CDR3 has 14 residues. V lost 2 bases, J lost 5 bases, and 2 bases stayed unmatched. The germline V gene encodes CDR1 MNHEY and CDR2 SMNVEV (reference sequence). The CDR3 region has the DNA TGTGCCAGCAGTTTAACAGGGGTGACCGGGGAGCTGTTTTTT. It yields the protein CASSLTGVTGELFF.

About this clonotype itself: Being one base from a much bigger clone, this may be a read error. The rearrangement joins TRBV3-1 to TRBJ2-7; 12 nucleotides agree with TRBD2. The CDR3 covers 17 residues. The V gene's germline CDR1 is LGHDT and CDR2 YNNKEL (reference sequence). CDR3 sequence (DNA): TGTGCCAGCAGCCAAGGGCTATCTACTAGCGGGAGGTACGCGCAGTACTTC. Translated: CASSQGLSTSGRYAQYF.

Notes on this clonotype: At one of its ends the junction is not consistent with the germline gene, which may arise from a read error. The chain carries TRBV7-9 and TRBJ1-1, with unresolved D. CDR1 is SEHNR, CDR2 FQNEAQ, per germline (reference sequence). The CDR3 is made up of 11 amino acids. The CDR3 region is CASSRSVAGVF. CDR3 sequence (DNA): TGTGCCAGCAGCCGCAGCGTCGCGGGTGTGTTT.

This clonotype was counted at least ten times. The rearrangement links TRBV5-1 to TRBJ2-7; TRBD1 agrees at 9 bases. The CDR3 has 15 residues. V shed 4 bases and J 4 bases; nucleotides not matched to a gene: 9. Germline V gene lookup returns CDR1 SGHRS and CDR2 YFSETQ. CDR3 sequence: CASSTSGTGPYEQYF. DNA of the CDR3: TGCGCCAGCAGCACATCCGGGACAGGGCCTTACGAGCAGTACTTC.

V is TRBV20-1 and J is TRBJ2-7; the match to TRBD1 covers 8 bases. Per the germline V gene, CDR1 is DFQATT and CDR2 is SNEGSKA (reference sequence). Losses at the gene ends were 4 bases for V and 7 bases for J; bases not matched to a gene: 9. This CDR3 has 13 amino acids. CDR3 amino acids: CSAMDRATGEQYF. The CDR3 DNA follows: TGCAGTGCTATGGACAGGGCAACAGGGGAGCAGTACTTC.

The table lists this clonotype with many counts. This sequence joins TRBV10-3 and TRBJ2-7; TRBD1 matches 9 bases. J was trimmed by 3 bases and V by 6 bases; bases with no gene match: 3. Germline V gene lookup returns CDR1 ENHRY and CDR2 SYGVKD. The CDR3 has 13 amino acids. This chain's CDR3 is CAISLGQGYEQYF. The DNA for the CDR3 is TGTGCCATCAGCCTGGGACAGGGCTACGAGCAGTACTTC.

This clonotype occurred many times. The V and J genes are TRBV15 and TRBJ2-7; 7 bases agree with TRBD1. V was pared by 2 bases and J by 4 bases, with 8 bases of the junction left unmatched. CDR1 and CDR2 from the germline V gene are LNHNV and YYDKDF (reference sequence). CDR3 length: 15 amino acids. The DNA of the CDR3 is TGTGCCACCAGCAGACCCAGACAGGGTCGGTACGAGCAGTACTTC. Translating gives CATSRPRQGRYEQYF.

The genes are TRBV7-2 and TRBJ2-6; D remains unclear. V lost 3 bases, J lost 2 bases, and 5 bases lay in between. Per germline, CDR1 SGHTA and CDR2 FQGNSA. The CDR3 runs 14 residues. The CDR3 spells CASSFFAGANVLTF. The CDR3, as DNA: TGTGCCAGCAGCTTTTTTGCTGGGGCCAACGTCCTGACTTTC.

The chain recombines TRBV11-2 with TRBJ2-7; D unclear. Germline CDR1 and CDR2: SGHAT and FQNNGV. The CDR3 spans 18 residues. Deletions cut 3 bases from V and 0 bases from J, with 21 bases between. The CDR3 nucleotides are TGTGCCAGCAGCTTTGGCCTAGTGGGCACCTTCATCTCCTACGAGCAGTACTTC. It codes for CASSFGLVGTFISYEQYF.

This clonotype was observed many times. This rearrangement joins TRBV20-1 to TRBJ1-4; 7 bases are shared with TRBD1. The germline CDR1 and CDR2 sequences are DFQATT and SNEGSKA (reference sequence). With 1 base clipped from V and 8 bases from J, the junction kept 7 bases outside the gene matches. The CDR3 totals 14 residues. In DNA form, the CDR3 reads TGCAGTGCTAGAGCCGCAGGGGGTATCGAAAAACTGTTTTTT. Its protein is CSARAAGGIEKLFF.

There are many counts of this clonotype. The genes are TRBV5-1 and TRBJ2-7; 9 nucleotides align to TRBD1. The CDR3 is made up of 14 amino acids. V lost 0 bases, J lost 3 bases, and 1 base stayed unmatched. The V gene's germline CDR1 is SGHRS and CDR2 YFSETQ. CDR3 region: CASSLEGQGYEQYF. The CDR3 nucleotides are TGCGCCAGCAGCTTGGAGGGACAGGGCTACGAGCAGTACTTC.

This clonotype was seen repeatedly, ten times or more. J is TRBJ2-7 and V is TRBV5-1; 12 positions match TRBD1. Trimming at V came to 4 bases and at J to 7 bases, leaving 9 bases not matched to a gene. This CDR3 region has 15 residues. Germline assignment: CDR1 SGHRS and CDR2 YFSETQ. CDR3 DNA sequence: TGCGCCAGCAGCGGGGGACAGGGGGCGTCAGGTGAGCAGTACTTC. This encodes CASSGGQGASGEQYF.

This clonotype came up many times. The chain carries TRBV5-1 and TRBJ2-1, with 7 bases lining up with TRBD1. From germline, CDR1 is SGHRS and CDR2 YFSETQ. V shed 1 base, J shed 0 bases, and the junction held 1 base outside the gene matches. This CDR3 spans 15 amino acids. The CDR3 reads CASSLRDSSYNEQFF. The CDR3 DNA is TGCGCCAGCAGCTTGCGGGACAGCTCCTACAATGAGCAGTTCTTC.

This clonotype occurred many times. The chain couples TRBV20-1 to TRBJ2-1; 12 nucleotides agree with TRBD2. Germline CDR1 reads DFQATT; CDR2 reads SNEGSKA (reference sequence). J gave up 4 bases and V 2 bases, and 6 bases lay outside the gene matches. The CDR3 is 16 amino acids. CDR3: CSARLTSGGDYNEQFF. CDR3 DNA sequence: TGCAGTGCTAGACTGACTAGCGGGGGCGATTACAATGAGCAGTTCTTC.